This T cell receptor (beta chain) was identified during a study of T cells after yellow fever vaccination. Background on the study: Fractions with few cells were prepared using SMART-Seq v4 Ultra Low Input.

TCR cDNA was made by 5'RACE template switching, adding a universal primer site and UMIs. TCRdb reprocessed the 5' RACE reads via MiXCR and lists one record per CDR3 protein. The sample carries 120,000 or so distinct CDR3 sequences, 7.2% recorded once. Germline V gene data show CDR1 as SEHNR and CDR2 as FQNEAQ (reference sequence). V was clipped by 0 bases and J by 4 bases, with 9 bases between them. CDR3 length: 14 residues. Broader study findings: Few clonotypes appeared in both CD4 and CD8 compartments.

This clonotype came up many times. What it recognizes is unknown. This TCR was recovered from a man between 18 and 35 years old who received the YFV17D yellow fever vaccine. Sample: CD4+ T cells sorted from PBMCs, taken roughly 46 days after the first yellow fever vaccination. The chain carries TRBV7-9 and TRBJ1-1; the D gene is possibly TRBD1 (5 bases). The CDR3 DNA is TGTGCCAGCAGCTTAGCAGCGGGGCCCACTGAAGCTTTCTTT. Its translation is CASSLAAGPTEAFF. Full variable domain (rest looked up from reference TRBV7-9 and TRBJ1-1): DTGVSQNPRHKITKRGQNVTFRCDPISEHNRLYWYRQTLGQGPEFLTYFQNEAQLEKSRLLSDRFSAERPKGSFSTLEIQRTEQGDSAMYLCASSLAAGPTEAFFGQGTRLTVV.